This TCR beta chain was identified during a study of T-cell memory formation after mild COVID-19. Study results and caveats: Clonal second-wave expansions that peaked on day 37 had unconfirmed SARS-CoV-2 specificity. Contracting clones from day 15 to 85 showed balanced CD4/CD8; later expanders favored CD4+. A subset of responding clones appeared in pre-infection memory, suggesting cross-reactive memory joined. For contracting clones, CD4+ ones sat mainly in CM and EM, CD8+ in EMRA.

TCRdb itself ran the 5' RACE reads through MiXCR, one entry per CDR3 protein. The sample records over 300,000 distinct CDR3 sequences, approximately 22% being singletons. Remarks on this clonotype: As yet, its antigen is unknown.

The sequenced sample consisted of PBMCs or a T cell subset sorted from them (not recorded which). The TCR was taken from a man aged 18 to 29 who had mild COVID-19 (a few samples of this study predate the infection). Cell type and time point are not known.

CDR3 nucleotide sequence: TGTGCCAGCAGCCCGGGGACAGGGGGAGGTGAAAAACTGTTTTTT. Encoded protein: CASSPGTGGGEKLFF. The V gene is TRBV3-1, the J gene TRBJ1-4, with 11 bases that match TRBD1. The CDR3 runs to 15 residues. Germline CDR1 reads LGHDT; CDR2 reads YNNKEL (reference sequence). The V gene end was trimmed by 4 bases and the J gene end by 7 bases; junction bases not matched to a gene: 5. The variable domain in full, completed from reference TRBV3-1 and TRBJ1-4, reads DTAVSQTPKYLVTQMGNDKSIKCEQNLGHDTMYWYKQDSKKFLKIMFSYNNKELIINETVPNRFSPKSPDKAHLNLHINSLELGDSAVYFCASSPGTGGGEKLFFGSGTQLSVL.